This T cell receptor beta chain was identified in a study of molecular identifiers for immune sequencing clone quantification. Study-wide findings and caveats: Same-barcode identical TCR molecules could make highly expanded clones look smaller than they are. Whereas naive cells kept under 1% of molecules in clones above 20 RNA copies, such clones held over 97% in effectors.

Methods described previously, with TCR primers listed, were used for bulk TCR libraries. TCRdb passed the PCR reads through MiXCR, listing each CDR3 protein once. The sample lists over 550,000 distinct CDR3 sequences; less than 30% were seen once. This clonotype showed up just a few times. Its antigen is still unknown. Libraries from naive CD8 cells were generated from roughly 18,000 to 920,000 sorted cells (with 10%, 30% or 50% RNA). Looked up from germline, CDR1 is MNHNS and CDR2 is SASEGT. The junction had 2 bases not matched to a gene; V was cut back by 2 bases and J by 2 bases. CDR3 length equals 14 residues.

Sequenced sample: naive CD8+ T cells from blood, with Jurkat cell RNA spiked in. Subset denoted: FACS-sorted CD8+CD4-CCR7+CD45RA+ naive T cells. This sequence was found in a human donor in good health. Some libraries in this study had Jurkat cell RNA spiked in. The rearrangement joins TRBV6-1 to TRBJ2-7; TRBD2 matches 8 bases. The DNA for the CDR3 is TGTGCCAGCAGTGAAAGCGGGGGCGCCTACGAGCAGTACTTC. The encoded protein is CASSESGGAYEQYF.